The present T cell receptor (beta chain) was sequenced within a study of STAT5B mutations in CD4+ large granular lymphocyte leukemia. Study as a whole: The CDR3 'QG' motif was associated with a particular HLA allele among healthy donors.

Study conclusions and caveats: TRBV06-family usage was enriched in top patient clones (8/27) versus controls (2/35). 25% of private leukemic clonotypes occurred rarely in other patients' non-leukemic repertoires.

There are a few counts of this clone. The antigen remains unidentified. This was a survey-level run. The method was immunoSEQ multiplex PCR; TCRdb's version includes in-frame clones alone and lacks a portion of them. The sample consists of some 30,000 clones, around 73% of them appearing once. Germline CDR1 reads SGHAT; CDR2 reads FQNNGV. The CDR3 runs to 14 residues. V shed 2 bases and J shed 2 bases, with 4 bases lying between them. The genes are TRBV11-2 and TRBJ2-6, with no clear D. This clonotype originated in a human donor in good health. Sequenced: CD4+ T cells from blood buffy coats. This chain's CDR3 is CASSLITGANVLTF. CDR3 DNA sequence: TGTGCCAGCAGCTTAATCACTGGGGCCAACGTCCTGACTTTC. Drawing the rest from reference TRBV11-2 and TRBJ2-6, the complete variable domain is EAGVAQSPRYKIIEKRQSVAFWCNPISGHATLYWYQQILGQGPKLLIQFQNNGVVDDSQLPKDRFSAERLKGVDSTLKIQPAKLEDSAVYLCASSLITGANVLTFGAGSRLTVL.